This T cell receptor (beta chain) was observed in a study of CD8+CD57+ T cells in acquired aplastic anemia. CDR3 and TCR beta VDJ profiling relied on a genomic DNA template. Using its own MiXCR run on the reads, TCRdb lists one record per CDR3 protein. Of under 200,000 distinct CDR3 sequences listed, under 50% were seen once; the top ten hold about 1.7%. Sequencing was done on patients that had shown CD8+CD57+ cell expansion by flow cytometry. The study's findings and limits: Overlap between patients and controls comprised twenty-nine CD8+ CDR3 sequences.

CDR3 length: 14 residues. Germline CDR1 reads LNHDA; CDR2 reads SQIVND (reference sequence). Trimming at V came to 5 bases and at J to 0 bases, leaving 4 bases not matched to a gene. To note about this clonotype: What it binds is not known.

The receptor was isolated from a human donor with aplastic anemia. Material for sequencing was sorted CD4+, CD8+, or CD8+CD57+ T cells (not recorded which) from PBMCs. The V gene is TRBV19, the J gene TRBJ2-7, with 7 bases lining up with TRBD2. The CDR3 DNA reads TGTGCCAGTAGTGGCGGCGGGAGCTCCTACGAGCAGTACTTC. It is translated as CASSGGGSSYEQYF.